These 2 T cell receptor beta chains were sequenced from one sample in a study of blood T cell repertoires in COVID-19. Only in-frame clones appear in the TCRdb table, and some are missing; sequencing was by immunoSEQ multiplex PCR. The sample lists around 160,000 clones, around 80% seen once, with approximately 3% in the top ten. Material: PBMCs or T cells enriched from blood (not recorded which). These TCRs come from a woman between 55 and 75 years old who had recovered from COVID-19.

The chain joins TRBV3-1 (or the pseudogene TRBV3-2) to TRBJ2-7, with TRBD1 as a possible D gene (5 bases). Trimming removed 2 bases at V and 6 bases at J, with 5 bases between. The CDR3 runs to 11 residues. The germline gives CDR1 LGHDT, CDR2 YNNKEL (reference sequence). As DNA, the CDR3 is TGTGCCAGCAGCCAACAGGGCGAGCAGTACTTC. Amino acids: CASSQQGEQYF.

The chain employs TRBV7-9 and TRBJ2-1; 12 bases line up with TRBD1. Unmatched junction bases numbered 9, after V lost 3 bases and J lost 6 bases. CDR1 is SEHNR and CDR2 is FQNEAQ in the germline V gene (reference sequence). CDR3 size: 17 residues. For the CDR3, the DNA is TGTGCCAGCAGCTTTCGTAGCGGGACAGGGGGCCCCAATGAGCAGTTCTTC. Translated: CASSFRSGTGGPNEQFF. The complete variable domain, with remaining parts taken from reference TRBV7-9 and TRBJ2-1, reads DTGVSQNPRHKITKRGQNVTFRCDPISEHNRLYWYRQTLGQGPEFLTYFQNEAQLEKSRLLSDRFSAERPKGSFSTLEIQRTEQGDSAMYLCASSFRSGTGGPNEQFFGPGTRLTVL.